These 20 T cell receptor beta chains came from one sample sequenced in a study of cytomegalovirus exposure and HLA in healthy donors. Only in-frame clones appear in the TCRdb table, and some are missing; sequencing was by immunoSEQ multiplex PCR. The sample has 100,000 or so clones; roughly nine tenths are singletons. The material sequenced was PBMCs. Receptor source: a young woman in good health and CMV-seropositive.

The chain is built from TRBV28 and TRBJ1-4; D is undetermined. Trimming took 10 bases from V and 6 from J, leaving 15 bases between them. Germline assignment: CDR1 MDHEN and CDR2 SYDVKM. The CDR3 length is 13 residues. CDR3 amino acids: CATLDEVYEKLFF. CDR3 sequence (DNA): TGTGCCACTTTGGATGAGGTTTATGAAAAACTGTTTTTT.

This chain links TRBV6-1 with TRBJ1-1; 7 positions match TRBD1. The germline CDR1 and CDR2 sequences are MNHNS and SASEGT. V was pared by 2 bases and J by 6 bases, with 6 bases of the junction left unmatched. The CDR3 has 14 residues. As DNA, the CDR3 is TGTGCCAGCAGTGAATGGATAGGGGGCCCTGAAGCTTTCTTT. This codes for CASSEWIGGPEAFF.

This clone was detected only a few times. This chain connects TRBV6-1 to TRBJ2-7; 7 bases are shared with TRBD2. The CDR3 spans 14 residues. J was trimmed by 3 bases and V by 8 bases; bases with no gene match: 10. Germline-derived CDR1 and CDR2 are MNHNS and SASEGT. The DNA of the CDR3 is TGTGCCAGCGGCCTCCCGGGAGGTCACTACGAGCAGTACTTC. Its translation: CASGLPGGHYEQYF.

J is TRBJ2-2 and V is TRBV6-5; tentatively, D is TRBD2 (6 bases). The CDR3 totals 14 residues. Germline CDR1 MNHEY, CDR2 SVGAGI. V shed 3 bases and J shed 5 bases, with 10 bases lying between them. The CDR3 DNA reads TGTGCCAGCAGTTATATGGGGAGGACCGGGGAGCTGTTTTTT. This encodes CASSYMGRTGELFF.

This chain connects TRBV5-1 to TRBJ1-1, with D perhaps TRBD1 (5 bases). Trimming removed 2 bases at V and 5 bases at J, with 13 bases between. CDR3 length: 14 amino acids. CDR1 SGHRS and CDR2 YFSETQ come from the germline V gene. The CDR3 protein is CASSLSTAWTEAFF. The CDR3 DNA sequence: TGCGCCAGCAGCTTATCGACAGCTTGGACTGAAGCTTTCTTT.

V gene TRBV4-1 combines with J gene TRBJ1-5; D possibly corresponds to TRBD1 (6 bases). CDR1 is MGHRA, CDR2 YSYEKL, per germline. The CDR3 loop spans 15 amino acids. The V and J ends lost 3 bases and 2 bases respectively, with 11 bases between them. This CDR3 reads CASSQGDTRNQPQHF. CDR3 nucleotide sequence: TGCGCCAGCAGCCAGGGGGACACCCGCAATCAGCCCCAGCATTTT.

The genes are TRBV9 and TRBJ2-1, with D uncertain. V lost 0 bases and J 10 bases, leaving 8 bases between the germline ends. This CDR3 has 12 amino acids. Germline-derived CDR1 and CDR2 are SGDLS and YYNGEE. CDR3 sequence (DNA): TGTGCCAGCAGCGTAGAGCAACCAGAGCAGTTCTTC. Its translation: CASSVEQPEQFF.

This chain joins TRBV5-1 and TRBJ1-2; D is perhaps TRBD1 (5 bases). The CDR3 extends over 14 amino acids. Germline CDR1 reads SGHRS; CDR2 reads YFSETQ. V was trimmed by 0 bases and J by 2 bases, leaving 8 bases between them. In DNA, the CDR3 is TGCGCCAGCAGCTTGGCAGGGCAGAACTATGGCTACACCTTC. Its protein is CASSLAGQNYGYTF.

V usage is TRBV18 and J usage is TRBJ2-3; 11 bases are a match to TRBD2. The CDR3 length is 17 residues. CDR1 and CDR2 from the germline V gene are KGHSH and LQKENI. V shed 3 bases, J shed 2 bases, and the junction held 7 bases outside the gene matches. CDR3 DNA sequence: TGTGCCAGCTCACCGCCTACTAGCGGGGGCCCCACAGATACGCAGTATTTT. Its translation is CASSPPTSGGPTDTQYF.

The chain employs TRBV7-9 and TRBJ2-2; 7 bases match TRBD2. This CDR3 is 16 amino acids long. V trimming: 5 bases; J trimming: 4 bases; junction bases outside the gene matches: 10. Germline lookup yields CDR1 SEHNR and CDR2 FQNEAQ (reference sequence). The CDR3 loop is CASSHPGRAVTGELFF. As DNA, the CDR3 is TGTGCCAGCAGCCACCCGGGGAGGGCGGTCACCGGGGAGCTGTTTTTT.

V and J are TRBV30 and TRBJ2-7; TRBD2 is a possible D gene (5 bases). CDR3 length: 11 residues. Germline lookup yields CDR1 GTSNPN and CDR2 SVGIG (reference sequence). V dropped 3 bases and J dropped 3 bases, with 6 bases sitting between them. This CDR3 is CAWRGSYEQYF. The CDR3 nucleotides are TGTGCCTGGAGGGGGAGCTACGAGCAGTACTTC.

V is TRBV23-1 and J is TRBJ1-2; no firm D call. TRBV23-1 counts as an open reading frame of uncertain function. The ends were cut back, 6 bases at V and 6 bases at J, with 11 bases in the middle. There are 12 residues in the CDR3. The CDR3 DNA sequence: TGCGCCAGCAGCCCTGAGGTCCATGGCTACACCTTC. Protein product: CASSPEVHGYTF.

The chain is built from TRBV29-1 and TRBJ1-2, with D unresolved. With 8 bases removed from V and 6 bases from J, the gap between germline ends came to 13 bases. The germline gives CDR1 SQVTM, CDR2 ANQGSEA. The CDR3 consists of 11 residues. The CDR3 is CSPQEPHGYTF. The CDR3 nucleotides read TGCAGCCCGCAGGAACCGCATGGCTACACCTTC.

This clone showed up many times. The chain is built from TRBV4-1 and TRBJ2-7, with a possible D match to TRBD1 (6 bases). The CDR3 covers 15 residues. V was pared by 5 bases and J by 0 bases, with 14 bases between. Germline V lookup: CDR1 MGHRA, CDR2 YSYEKL. CDR3 DNA: TGCGCCAGCAGCTCCGGGACACATAGCTCCTACGAGCAGTACTTC. Amino acid sequence: CASSSGTHSSYEQYF.

The J gene is TRBJ2-2, the V gene TRBV10-1, with D uncertain. Per germline, CDR1 WNHNN and CDR2 SYGVQD (reference sequence). Trimming took 5 bases from V and 6 from J, leaving 10 bases between them. This CDR3 has 13 residues. CDR3 in amino acids: CASSPGSAGELFF. The CDR3 coding sequence is TGCGCCAGCAGTCCCGGTTCGGCCGGGGAGCTGTTTTTT.

The chain uses TRBV28 and TRBJ1-4; TRBD1 is a possible D gene (6 bases). The germline V and J ends were trimmed by 6 bases and 7 bases, with 15 bases remaining between them. Per germline, CDR1 MDHEN and CDR2 SYDVKM. The CDR3 is 14 residues long. The CDR3 coding sequence is TGTGCCAGCAGGATCAGGGGAGGGGGTGAAAAACTGTTTTTT. It yields the protein CASRIRGGGEKLFF.

This chain links TRBV30 with TRBJ1-2; 7 bases map to TRBD1. V trimming: 2 bases; J trimming: 4 bases; junction bases outside the gene matches: 1. The CDR3 spans 12 residues. The germline CDR1 and CDR2 sequences are GTSNPN and SVGIG (reference sequence). CDR3 protein: CAWSTGAYGYTF. The DNA of the CDR3 is TGTGCCTGGAGTACAGGGGCCTATGGCTACACCTTC.

The chain employs TRBV7-8 and TRBJ2-7; 8 bases align to TRBD2. Germline V gene sequence: CDR1 SGHVS, CDR2 FQNEAQ. The CDR3 has 15 residues. Unmatched junction bases numbered 6, after V lost 2 bases and J lost 3 bases. The CDR3 here is CASSLRGGAIYEQYF. The CDR3 DNA follows: TGTGCCAGCAGCTTACGGGGGGGAGCTATCTACGAGCAGTACTTC.

The chain employs TRBV15 and TRBJ2-2, with D possibly TRBD1 on 6 matching bases. This CDR3 has 15 residues. The V gene's germline CDR1 is LNHNV and CDR2 YYDKDF (reference sequence). Between the trimmed V and J ends, which lost 8 bases and 2 bases, there was a span of 15 bases. Here the CDR3 DNA reads TGTGCCACCGCGCTTTCAGGGGCCAACACCGGGGAGCTGTTTTTT. It is translated as CATALSGANTGELFF.

The chain is built from TRBV6-1 and TRBJ1-2; possibly TRBD1 for D (6 bases). This CDR3 has 17 amino acids. Germline V gene lookup returns CDR1 MNHNS and CDR2 SASEGT. Trimming took off 0 bases at V and 5 bases at J, with 19 bases between the two ends. The CDR3, as DNA: TGTGCCAGCAGTGAAGCCTCCGTGGGCAGGGGCGGGTATGGCTACACCTTC. Protein: CASSEASVGRGGYGYTF.